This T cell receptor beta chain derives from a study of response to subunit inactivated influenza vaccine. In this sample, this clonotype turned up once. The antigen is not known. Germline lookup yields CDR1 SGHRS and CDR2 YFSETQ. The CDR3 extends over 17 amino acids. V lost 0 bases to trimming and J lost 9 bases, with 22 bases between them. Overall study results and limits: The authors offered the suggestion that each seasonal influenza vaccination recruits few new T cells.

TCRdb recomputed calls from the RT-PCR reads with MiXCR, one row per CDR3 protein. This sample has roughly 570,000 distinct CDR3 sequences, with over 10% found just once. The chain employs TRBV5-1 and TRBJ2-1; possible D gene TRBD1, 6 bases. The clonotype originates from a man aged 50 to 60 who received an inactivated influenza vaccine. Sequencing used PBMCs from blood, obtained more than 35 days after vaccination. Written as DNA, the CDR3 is TGCGCCAGCAGCTTGGGTTTTGGCTTGGGGGCATTCGGTGAGCAGTTCTTC. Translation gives CASSLGFGLGAFGEQFF.